These 17 T cell receptor beta chains were sequenced from one sample in a study of cytomegalovirus exposure and HLA in healthy donors. Researchers ran the PCR with 60 Vbeta and 13 Jbeta primers. Sequenced by immunoSEQ multiplex PCR; TCRdb stores in-frame clones only, minus some. The table lists around 120,000 clones, around three quarters of them singletons. Specimen: PBMCs. The receptors here all came from a man between 25 and 39 years old in good health and CMV-seronegative.

The table lists this clone with a few counts. CDR3 sequence: CASASAADTQYF. In DNA, the CDR3 is TGTGCCAGCGCCTCGGCGGCGGATACGCAGTATTTT. The J gene is TRBJ2-3, the V gene TRBV27; D call uncertain. The CDR3 is 12 amino acids. Trimming removed 8 bases from V and 6 bases from J, with 12 bases in between. The germline V gene has CDR1 MNHEY and CDR2 SMNVEV (reference sequence).

This chain joins TRBV4-3 and TRBJ2-1, with TRBD2 identical over 8 bases. Unmatched junction bases numbered 4, after V lost 0 bases and J lost 0 bases. The germline CDR1 and CDR2 sequences are LGHNA and YSLEER. The CDR3 runs 17 residues. CDR3 DNA: TGCGCCAGCAGCCAAGACCAGCGGGAGTTCTCCTACAATGAGCAGTTCTTC. This translates into CASSQDQREFSYNEQFF.

V and J are TRBV5-1 and TRBJ2-1, with 8 positions matching TRBD2. V shed 0 bases, J shed 3 bases, and the junction held 2 bases outside the gene matches. The germline V gene has CDR1 SGHRS and CDR2 YFSETQ. The CDR3 is made up of 15 amino acids. In nucleotides, the CDR3 is TGCGCCAGCAGCTTGGGACTAGCGAACTACAATGAGCAGTTCTTC. It specifies CASSLGLANYNEQFF.

The rearrangement links TRBV2 to TRBJ1-2; no firm D call. V shed 9 bases and J shed 5 bases, with 10 bases lying between them. The CDR3 extends over 11 amino acids. The germline CDR1 and CDR2 sequences are SNHLY and FYNNEI. Written as DNA, the CDR3 is TGTGCCAGTAGGACTCCGTATGGCTACACCTTC. It encodes CASRTPYGYTF. The full variable domain, its missing parts supplied by reference TRBV2 and TRBJ1-2, is EPEVTQTPSHQVTQMGQEVILRCVPISNHLYFYWYRQILGQKVEFLVSFYNNEISEKSEIFDDQFSVERPDGSNFTLKIRSTKLEDSAMYFCASRTPYGYTFGSGTRLTVV.

V usage is TRBV9 and J usage is TRBJ2-2, with D tentatively TRBD1 (5 bases). Germline lookup yields CDR1 SGDLS and CDR2 YYNGEE. The ends were cut back, 0 bases at V and 0 bases at J, with 9 bases in the middle. The CDR3 is 16 residues long. CDR3 in amino acids: CASSVEARANTGELFF. CDR3 DNA: TGTGCCAGCAGCGTAGAGGCCAGGGCGAACACCGGGGAGCTGTTTTTT.

The J gene is TRBJ2-7, the V gene TRBV11-3; D ambiguous. CDR1 SGHNT and CDR2 YENEEA come from the germline V gene. The ends were cut back, 5 bases at V and 1 base at J, with 12 bases in the middle. The CDR3 length is 14 residues. The CDR3 DNA reads as TGTGCCAGCAGCCCCCCGGCGGCTTCCTACGAGCAGTACTTC. Protein sequence: CASSPPAASYEQYF.

The V and J genes are TRBV29-1 and TRBJ2-5; 7 positions agree with TRBD1. This CDR3 region has 14 residues. In germline, CDR1 is SQVTM, CDR2 ANQGSEA. V was pared by 5 bases and J by 0 bases, with 6 bases of the junction left unmatched. CDR3 nucleotide sequence: TGCAGCGTTTGGGACAGTTCGTACCAAGAGACCCAGTACTTC. Translating it yields CSVWDSSYQETQYF.

The DNA of the CDR3 is TGTGCCAGCAGTCCTACTAGAGGGAATGAGCAGTTCTTC. Its protein is CASSPTRGNEQFF. The V call is TRBV6-5, the J call TRBJ2-1; possibly TRBD2 for D (5 bases). V lost 5 bases, J lost 7 bases, and 12 bases lay in between. The CDR3 has 13 residues. From germline, CDR1 is MNHEY and CDR2 SVGAGI.

The V call is TRBV27, the J call TRBJ2-7, with D possibly matching TRBD1 (5 bases). V dropped 5 bases and J dropped 0 bases, with 11 bases sitting between them. CDR3 length: 14 residues. Germline V gene lookup returns CDR1 MNHEY and CDR2 SMNVEV (reference sequence). CDR3 sequence: CASSRQPSSYEQYF. The CDR3 DNA reads as TGTGCCAGCAGTAGACAGCCCAGCTCCTACGAGCAGTACTTC.

The table lists this clone with a few counts. V usage is TRBV29-1 and J usage is TRBJ2-3; possibly TRBD2 for D (7 bases). The CDR3 has 15 residues. Trimming took off 3 bases at V and 2 bases at J, with 15 bases between the two ends. Germline values: CDR1 SQVTM, CDR2 ANQGSEA. The CDR3 DNA reads TGCAGCGTTGACCCCGTAGGGGGGGCCACAGATACGCAGTATTTT. Its protein is CSVDPVGGATDTQYF.

The chain carries TRBV27 and TRBJ2-5, with TRBD2 matching 13 bases. The J call is in doubt because the DNA end fits TRBJ2-7 better. This CDR3 has 16 residues. Germline lookup yields CDR1 MNHEY and CDR2 SMNVEV (reference sequence). The CDR3 bases are TGTGCCAGCAGTAAATTCGGGACTAGCGGGGCCTACGAGCAGTACTTC. Amino acids: CASSKFGTSGAYEQYF.

This sequence joins TRBV7-9 and TRBJ2-7; 12 bases line up with TRBD2. The CDR3 is made up of 15 amino acids. V lost 1 base to trimming and J lost 5 bases; unmatched junction nucleotides: 3. Germline-derived CDR1 and CDR2 are SEHNR and FQNEAQ (reference sequence). The CDR3 coding sequence is TGTGCCAGCAGCTTAGGACTAGCGGGAGTGCACGAGCAGTACTTC. It yields the protein CASSLGLAGVHEQYF.

This clone was picked up a small number of times. The rearrangement uses TRBV27 and TRBJ2-7, with 7 positions matching TRBD1. Losses at the gene ends were 1 base for V and 4 bases for J; bases not matched to a gene: 7. The germline V gene has CDR1 MNHEY and CDR2 SMNVEV (reference sequence). This CDR3 comprises 15 residues. CDR3 DNA sequence: TGTGCCAGCAGTTTATTAACAGGGGATTTATACGAGCAGTACTTC. Translation: CASSLLTGDLYEQYF.

This chain connects TRBV5-4 to TRBJ2-5; TRBD1 is a possible D gene (6 bases). The end of the DNA is better explained by TRBJ2-7, so the J call may be wrong. This CDR3 is 14 amino acids long. Germline V gene lookup returns CDR1 SGHNT and CDR2 YYREEE (reference sequence). The CDR3 nucleotides read TGTGCCAGCAGCTTGGTGGACAGAACCTACGAGCAGTACTTC. This encodes CASSLVDRTYEQYF.

J is TRBJ1-2 and V is TRBV29-1; weak D call: TRBD1 (6 bases). CDR1 is SQVTM, CDR2 ANQGSEA, per germline. Trimming left V 0 bases short and J 5 bases short, with 19 bases between. CDR3 length equals 16 residues. CDR3 region: CSVEDQGKHLGYGYTF. The CDR3, as DNA: TGCAGCGTTGAAGATCAGGGGAAACATCTTGGGTATGGCTACACCTTC. Full variable domain (missing parts from reference TRBV29-1 and TRBJ1-2): SAVISQKPSRDICQRGTSLTIQCQVDSQVTMMFWYRQQPGQSLTLIATANQGSEATYESGFVIDKFPISRPNLTFSTLTVSNMSPEDSSIYLCSVEDQGKHLGYGYTFGSGTRLTVV.

This clone was counted a few times. The chain recombines TRBV27 with TRBJ1-4; 7 bases match TRBD1. CDR3 length: 18 amino acids. V was pared by 5 bases and J by 7 bases, with 19 bases of the junction left unmatched. Germline CDR1 is MNHEY and CDR2 is SMNVEV (reference sequence). The CDR3 loop reads CASSIEGAKMVSREKLFF. For the CDR3, the DNA is TGTGCCAGCAGTATAGAGGGGGCAAAGATGGTTAGTCGTGAAAAACTGTTTTTT.

The chain employs TRBV7-2 and TRBJ2-7; D may be TRBD2 (5 bases). Trimming stripped 3 bases from V and 7 bases from J, with 13 bases between. The germline V gene has CDR1 SGHTA and CDR2 FQGNSA. The CDR3 consists of 13 residues. CDR3 region: CASSFAGPLEQYF. For the CDR3, the DNA is TGTGCCAGCAGCTTTGCGGGTCCCCTGGAGCAGTACTTC.